Listed below are T cell receptor beta chains from one sample, sequenced in a study of blood T cells in healthy people across ages. TCRdb recomputed calls from the 5' RACE reads with MiXCR, one row per CDR3 protein. The sample records about 800,000 distinct CDR3 sequences, about three fifths being singletons. Source material: blood. These receptors all stem from a man aged 30-40 years in good health. Each CDR3 is given with its conserved first and last residue. A D gene is named only where the DNA matches it firmly. Clone size, where shown, is once, few, many, or a class for clones that have expanded.

D: TRBD1
size: NA
V: TRBV27
J: TRBJ2-2
length: 16
CDR3: CASSKLRQGRSGELFF
DNA: TGTGCCAGCAGTAAACTAAGACAGGGCCGTAGCGGGGAGCTGTTTTTT

D: NA
size: NA
V: TRBV12-3/TRBV12-4
J: TRBJ2-5
length: 13
CDR3: CASSVVPGGTQYF
DNA: TGTGCCAGCAGTGTCGTCCCTGGGGGGACCCAGTACTTC

D: NA
size: NA
V: TRBV3-1
J: TRBJ2-7
length: 13
CDR3: CASSQEEFYEQYF
DNA: TGTGCCAGCAGCCAAGAGGAGTTCTACGAGCAGTACTTC

D: NA
size: once
V: TRBV20-1
J: TRBJ2-7
length: 14
CDR3: CSARDSRAPGEQYF
DNA: TGCAGTGCTAGAGACAGCCGGGCCCCTGGGGAGCAGTACTTC

D: TRBD1
size: NA
V: TRBV6-6
J: TRBJ1-1
length: 15
CDR3: CASRTGTGMATEAFF
DNA: TGTGCCAGCAGAACCGGGACAGGGATGGCCACTGAAGCTTTCTTT

D: NA
size: NA
V: TRBV4-1
J: TRBJ2-7
length: 15
CDR3: CASSPRESGAYEQYF
DNA: TGCGCCAGCAGCCCACGAGAAAGCGGCGCCTACGAGCAGTACTTC

D: NA
size: NA
V: TRBV6-6
J: TRBJ1-2
length: 16
CDR3: CASSYSITGDLYGYTF
DNA: TGTGCCAGCAGTTACTCGATTACCGGGGACCTTTATGGCTACACCTTC

D: NA
size: NA
V: TRBV5-1
J: TRBJ1-2
length: 15
CDR3: CASSPTGSRWAGYTF
DNA: TGCGCCAGCAGCCCGACAGGTTCCCGCTGGGCTGGCTACACCTTC

D: NA
size: NA
V: TRBV20-1
J: TRBJ2-7
length: 14
CDR3: CSAPQESPPGEQYF
DNA: TGCAGTGCCCCGCAGGAGAGTCCCCCAGGCGAGCAGTACTTC

D: NA
size: few
V: TRBV12-3/TRBV12-4
J: TRBJ1-2
length: 14
CDR3: CASSRQKANYGYTF
DNA: TGTGCCAGCAGTCGGCAGAAAGCTAACTATGGCTACACCTTC

D: TRBD2
size: NA
V: TRBV11-1
J: TRBJ2-3
length: 17
CDR3: CASSLGAGGSGTDTQYF
DNA: TGTGCCAGCAGCTTAGGGGCCGGCGGGAGTGGCACAGATACGCAGTATTTT

D: NA
size: NA
V: TRBV20-1
J: TRBJ1-2
length: 13
CDR3: CSASDNTNYGYTF
DNA: TGCAGTGCTAGTGATAACACGAACTATGGCTACACCTTC

D: NA
size: NA
V: TRBV20-1
J: TRBJ2-3
length: 16
CDR3: CSAGGSRRGSTDTQYF
DNA: TGCAGTGCTGGAGGGAGTCGGCGGGGTAGCACAGATACGCAGTATTTT

D: NA
size: NA
V: TRBV5-1
J: TRBJ2-2
length: 11
CDR3: CASSLHGELFF
DNA: TGCGCCAGCAGCTTGCACGGGGAGCTGTTTTTT

D: NA
size: NA
V: TRBV30
J: TRBJ2-4
length: 12
CDR3: CAWRGAKNIQYF
DNA: TGTGCCTGGCGAGGGGCCAAAAACATTCAGTACTTC

D: NA
size: NA
V: TRBV25-1
J: TRBJ2-1
length: 14
CDR3: CASSELGTANEQFF
DNA: TGTGCCAGCAGTGAATTAGGGACTGCCAATGAGCAGTTCTTC

D: NA
size: NA
V: TRBV29-1
J: TRBJ2-7
length: 14
CDR3: CSVLESSYLRAQYF
DNA: TGCAGCGTCCTCGAAAGCTCCTATTTAAGGGCGCAGTACTTC

D: NA
size: NA
V: TRBV29-1
J: TRBJ1-2
length: 14
CDR3: CSVGSRGSPNGYTF
DNA: TGCAGCGTTGGCAGTAGGGGCTCGCCTAATGGCTACACCTTC

D: TRBD1
size: many
V: TRBV5-1
J: TRBJ2-4
length: 17
CDR3: CASSYGGQGSAKNIQYF
DNA: TGCGCCAGCAGCTACGGTGGACAGGGAAGTGCCAAAAACATTCAGTACTTC

D: NA
size: NA
V: TRBV7-2
J: TRBJ1-1
length: 15
CDR3: CASSVSGTTGTEAFF
DNA: TGTGCCAGCAGCGTCTCCGGGACAACGGGGACTGAAGCTTTCTTT

D: NA
size: NA
V: TRBV4-2
J: TRBJ1-2
length: 18
CDR3: CASSQDLDRRKNNYGYTF
DNA: TGTGCCAGCAGCCAAGATCTCGACCGCCGAAAGAATAACTATGGCTACACCTTC

D: NA
size: NA
V: TRBV20-1
J: TRBJ1-1
length: 11
CDR3: CSATPGVSAFF
DNA: TGCAGTGCTACTCCCGGGGTGTCAGCTTTCTTT

D: NA
size: few
V: TRBV10-2
J: TRBJ1-1
length: 13
CDR3: CASISRANTEAFF
DNA: TGCGCCAGCATAAGCAGGGCAAACACTGAAGCTTTCTTT

D: TRBD1
size: NA
V: TRBV12-3/TRBV12-4
J: TRBJ2-2
length: 16
CDR3: CASSASGTGLTGELFF
DNA: TGTGCCAGCAGTGCGTCCGGGACAGGGTTAACCGGGGAGCTGTTTTTT

D: NA
size: once
V: TRBV5-6
J: TRBJ1-2
length: 12
CDR3: CASNLVGYGYTF
DNA: TGTGCCAGCAACCTGGTGGGCTATGGCTACACCTTC

D: NA
size: NA
V: TRBV29-1
J: TRBJ2-1
length: 13
CDR3: CSVGPGSGNEQFF
DNA: TGCAGCGTTGGTCCGGGGAGCGGCAATGAGCAGTTCTTC

D: NA
size: few
V: TRBV5-1
J: TRBJ2-4
length: 14
CDR3: CASSSGDGVGIQYF
DNA: TGCGCCAGCAGCTCGGGGGACGGTGTCGGCATTCAGTACTTC

D: TRBD2
size: NA
V: TRBV28
J: TRBJ2-5
length: 17
CDR3: CAGSSWTSGAYQETQYF
DNA: TGTGCCGGCAGTTCCTGGACTAGCGGGGCATACCAAGAGACCCAGTACTTC

D: TRBD2
size: NA
V: TRBV11-2
J: TRBJ2-1
length: 14
CDR3: CASSSGGGSKEQFF
DNA: TGTGCCAGCAGCTCGGGGGGGGGAAGTAAAGAGCAGTTCTTC

D: NA
size: few
V: TRBV12-3/TRBV12-4
J: TRBJ2-7
length: 13
CDR3: CASTQLGQREQYF
DNA: TGTGCCAGCACCCAGTTGGGACAACGCGAGCAGTACTTC

D: NA
size: few
V: TRBV13
J: TRBJ2-7
length: 14
CDR3: CASSQVGQRDEQYF
DNA: TGTGCCAGCAGCCAAGTGGGACAACGGGACGAGCAGTACTTC

D: NA
size: NA
V: TRBV7-8
J: TRBJ2-7
length: 14
CDR3: CASSSLRAGGEQYF
DNA: TGTGCCAGCAGCTCCCTCAGGGCCGGGGGCGAGCAGTACTTC

D: NA
size: NA
V: TRBV7-2
J: TRBJ2-6
length: 17
CDR3: CASSLGSISSGANVLTF
DNA: TGTGCCAGCAGCTTAGGGTCCATAAGCTCTGGGGCCAACGTCCTGACTTTC

D: TRBD1
size: NA
V: TRBV7-9
J: TRBJ2-7
length: 15
CDR3: CASSTGTGAPYEQYF
DNA: TGTGCCAGCAGCACCGGGACAGGTGCACCCTACGAGCAGTACTTC

D: NA
size: NA
V: TRBV6-6
J: TRBJ2-3
length: 13
CDR3: CASSYLGWDTQYF
DNA: TGTGCCAGCAGTTACCTGGGGTGGGATACGCAGTATTTT

D: TRBD2
size: NA
V: TRBV28
J: TRBJ2-3
length: 18
CDR3: CASSLTTSGRSGTDTQYF
DNA: TGTGCCAGCAGTTTAACGACTAGCGGGAGGTCAGGTACAGATACGCAGTATTTT

D: NA
size: NA
V: TRBV4-2
J: TRBJ1-5
length: 15
CDR3: CASSQDMGGDQPQHF
DNA: TGTGCCAGCAGCCAAGATATGGGGGGCGATCAGCCCCAGCATTTT

D: NA
size: NA
V: TRBV7-2
J: TRBJ2-7
length: 13
CDR3: CASSGIPYFKQYF
DNA: TGTGCCAGCTCAGGGATTCCCTACTTCAAGCAGTACTTC

D: TRBD1
size: few
V: TRBV5-4
J: TRBJ2-5
length: 13
CDR3: CAAGPDRAETQYF
DNA: TGTGCCGCCGGCCCCGACAGGGCGGAGACCCAGTACTTC

D: TRBD1
size: NA
V: TRBV27
J: TRBJ1-6
length: 17
CDR3: CASSETGDGSYNSPLHF
DNA: TGTGCCAGCAGTGAGACAGGGGATGGTTCCTATAATTCACCCCTCCACTTT

D: NA
size: few
V: TRBV10-1
J: TRBJ1-6
length: 11
CDR3: CASSDGGTLHF
DNA: TGCGCCAGCAGTGATGGGGGCACCCTCCACTTT

D: NA
size: NA
V: TRBV5-1
J: TRBJ2-1
length: 15
CDR3: CASSPAPGWGNEQFF
DNA: TGCGCCAGCTCCCCGGCCCCCGGGTGGGGAAATGAGCAGTTCTTC

D: NA
size: NA
V: TRBV28
J: TRBJ2-7
length: 16
CDR3: CASHLSGTPLRNEQYF
DNA: TGTGCCAGCCATCTTAGTGGGACGCCCCTGAGGAATGAGCAGTACTTC

D: NA
size: NA
V: TRBV4-1
J: TRBJ2-1
length: 14
CDR3: CASSSEKLVDEQFF
DNA: TGCGCCAGCAGCTCCGAGAAACTAGTCGATGAGCAGTTCTTC

D: NA
size: few
V: TRBV20-1
J: TRBJ2-5
length: 14
CDR3: CSATRRGGQETQYF
DNA: TGCAGTGCTACACGGCGAGGCGGGCAAGAGACCCAGTACTTC

D: NA
size: NA
V: TRBV28
J: TRBJ2-7
length: 13
CDR3: CASSWRGGYEQYF
DNA: TGTGCCAGCAGTTGGAGGGGTGGGTACGAGCAGTACTTC

D: NA
size: few
V: TRBV4-2
J: TRBJ1-2
length: 15
CDR3: CASSQDWPTGYGYTF
DNA: TGTGCCAGCAGCCAAGATTGGCCGACAGGCTATGGCTACACCTTC

D: NA
size: NA
V: TRBV9
J: TRBJ2-1
length: 14
CDR3: CASSPSWVGNEQFF
DNA: TGTGCCAGCAGCCCCTCATGGGTCGGAAATGAGCAGTTCTTC

D: NA
size: NA
V: TRBV10-3
J: TRBJ2-7
length: 13
CDR3: CAISVEALYEQYF
DNA: TGTGCCATCAGTGTTGAAGCGTTGTACGAGCAGTACTTC

D: NA
size: few
V: TRBV5-1
J: TRBJ2-7
length: 12
CDR3: CASKAESYEQYF
DNA: TGCGCCAGCAAGGCAGAATCCTACGAGCAGTACTTC

D: NA
size: NA
V: TRBV7-9
J: TRBJ2-5
length: 13
CDR3: CASSYTHLETQYF
DNA: TGTGCCAGCAGCTATACCCACCTAGAGACCCAGTACTTC